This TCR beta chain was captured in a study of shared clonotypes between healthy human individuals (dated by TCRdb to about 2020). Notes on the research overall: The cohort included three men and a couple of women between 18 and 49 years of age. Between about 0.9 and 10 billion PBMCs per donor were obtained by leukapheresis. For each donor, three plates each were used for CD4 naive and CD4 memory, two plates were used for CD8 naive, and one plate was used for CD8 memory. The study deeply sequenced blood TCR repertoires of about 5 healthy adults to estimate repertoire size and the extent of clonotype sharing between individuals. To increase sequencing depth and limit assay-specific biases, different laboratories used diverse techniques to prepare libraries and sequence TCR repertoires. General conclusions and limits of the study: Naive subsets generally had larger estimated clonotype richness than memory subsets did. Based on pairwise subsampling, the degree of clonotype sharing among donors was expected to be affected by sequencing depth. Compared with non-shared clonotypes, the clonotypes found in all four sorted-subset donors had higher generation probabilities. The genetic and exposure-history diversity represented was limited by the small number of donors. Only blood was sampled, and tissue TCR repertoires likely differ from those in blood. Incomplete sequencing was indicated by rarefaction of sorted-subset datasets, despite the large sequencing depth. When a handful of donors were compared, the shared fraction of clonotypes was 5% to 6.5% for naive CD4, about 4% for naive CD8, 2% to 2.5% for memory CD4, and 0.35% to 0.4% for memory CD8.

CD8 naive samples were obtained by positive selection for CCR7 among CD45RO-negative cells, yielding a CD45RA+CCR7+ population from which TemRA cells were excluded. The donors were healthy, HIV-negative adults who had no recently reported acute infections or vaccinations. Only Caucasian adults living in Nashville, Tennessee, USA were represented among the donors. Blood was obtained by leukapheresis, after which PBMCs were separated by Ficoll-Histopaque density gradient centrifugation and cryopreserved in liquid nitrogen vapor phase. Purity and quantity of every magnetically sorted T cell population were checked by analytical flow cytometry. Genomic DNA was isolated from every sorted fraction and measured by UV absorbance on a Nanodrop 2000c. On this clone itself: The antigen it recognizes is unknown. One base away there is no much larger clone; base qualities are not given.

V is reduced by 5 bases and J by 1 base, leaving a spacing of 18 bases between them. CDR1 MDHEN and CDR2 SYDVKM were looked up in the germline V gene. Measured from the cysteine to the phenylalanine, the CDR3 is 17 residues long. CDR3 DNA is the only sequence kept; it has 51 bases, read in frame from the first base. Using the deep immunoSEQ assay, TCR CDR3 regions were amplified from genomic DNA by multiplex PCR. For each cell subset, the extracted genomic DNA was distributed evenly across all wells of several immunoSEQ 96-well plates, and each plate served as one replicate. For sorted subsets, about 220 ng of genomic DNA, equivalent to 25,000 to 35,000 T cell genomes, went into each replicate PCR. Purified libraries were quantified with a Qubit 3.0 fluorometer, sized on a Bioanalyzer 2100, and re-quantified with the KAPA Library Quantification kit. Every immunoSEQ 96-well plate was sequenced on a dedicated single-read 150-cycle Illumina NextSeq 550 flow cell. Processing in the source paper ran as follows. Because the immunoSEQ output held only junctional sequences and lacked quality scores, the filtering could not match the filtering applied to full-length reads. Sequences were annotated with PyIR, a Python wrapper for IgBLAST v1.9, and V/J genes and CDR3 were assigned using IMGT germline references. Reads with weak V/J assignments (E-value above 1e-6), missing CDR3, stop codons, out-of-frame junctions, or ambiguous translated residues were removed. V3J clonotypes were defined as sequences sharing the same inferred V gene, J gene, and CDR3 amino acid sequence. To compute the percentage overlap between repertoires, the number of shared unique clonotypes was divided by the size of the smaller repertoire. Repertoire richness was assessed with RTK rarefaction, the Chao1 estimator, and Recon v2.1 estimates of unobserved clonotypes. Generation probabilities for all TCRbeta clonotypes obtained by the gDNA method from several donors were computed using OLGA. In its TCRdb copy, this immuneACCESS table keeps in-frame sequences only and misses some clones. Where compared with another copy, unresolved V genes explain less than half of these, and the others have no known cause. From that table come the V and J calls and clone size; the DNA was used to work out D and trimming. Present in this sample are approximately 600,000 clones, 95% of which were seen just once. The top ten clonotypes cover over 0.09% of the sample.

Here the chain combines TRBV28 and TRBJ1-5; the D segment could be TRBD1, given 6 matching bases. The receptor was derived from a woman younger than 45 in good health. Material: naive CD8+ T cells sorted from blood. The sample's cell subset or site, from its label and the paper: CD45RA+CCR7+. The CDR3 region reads CASSIPLQGSSNQPQHF. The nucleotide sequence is TGTGCCAGCAGTATCCCACTACAGGGTTCCAGCAATCAGCCCCAGCATTTT.